This record looks at one T cell receptor beta chain sequence and its context. What it binds is unknown. This entry belongs to a study of shared clonotypes between healthy human individuals. Study findings and constraints: For naive CD4 cells, 4.5% to 6.5% of clonotypes were shared across a handful of donors. It was the non-shared clonotypes that had lower generation probabilities than clonotypes shared by all four donors.

The authors split each subset's genomic DNA evenly across several immunoSEQ plates. The data were produced by immunoSEQ multiplex PCR, yet TCRdb's version contains in-frame clones alone and is incomplete. The sample contains 2 million to 2.5 million clones, around 92% of which appear only once. The germline V and J ends were trimmed by 2 bases and 0 bases, with 21 bases remaining between them. This CDR3 spans 18 amino acids. CDR1 and CDR2 from the germline V gene are SGHRS and YFSETQ. The study separated CD4+ cells into CD45RA+ naive and CD45RA-negative memory subsets. The chain uses TRBV5-1 and TRBJ2-7; unclear D gene. The sequenced sample consisted of naive CD4+ T cells from PBMCs. Subset specified: CD45RA+ positively selected. The source of this sequence is a man between 18 and 29 years old in good health. Some clones in this sample may be carry-over from other donors' samples. CDR3 amino acids: CASSLRADLERTSYEQYF. CDR3 nucleotide sequence: TGCGCCAGCAGCTTACGGGCCGATTTGGAGCGAACCTCCTACGAGCAGTACTTC.